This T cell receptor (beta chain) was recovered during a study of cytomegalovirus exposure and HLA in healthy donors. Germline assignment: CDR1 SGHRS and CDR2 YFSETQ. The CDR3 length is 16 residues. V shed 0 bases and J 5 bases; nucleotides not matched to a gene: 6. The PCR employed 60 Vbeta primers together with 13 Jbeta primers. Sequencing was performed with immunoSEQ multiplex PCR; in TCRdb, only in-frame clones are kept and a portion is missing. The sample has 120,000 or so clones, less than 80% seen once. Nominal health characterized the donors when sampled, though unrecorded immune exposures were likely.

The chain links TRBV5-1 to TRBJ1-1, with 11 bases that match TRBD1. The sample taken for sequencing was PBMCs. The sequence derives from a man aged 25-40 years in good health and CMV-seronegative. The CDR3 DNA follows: TGCGCCAGCAGCTTGGGCGGACAGGGGGCGCAGACTGAAGCTTTCTTT. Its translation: CASSLGGQGAQTEAFF.